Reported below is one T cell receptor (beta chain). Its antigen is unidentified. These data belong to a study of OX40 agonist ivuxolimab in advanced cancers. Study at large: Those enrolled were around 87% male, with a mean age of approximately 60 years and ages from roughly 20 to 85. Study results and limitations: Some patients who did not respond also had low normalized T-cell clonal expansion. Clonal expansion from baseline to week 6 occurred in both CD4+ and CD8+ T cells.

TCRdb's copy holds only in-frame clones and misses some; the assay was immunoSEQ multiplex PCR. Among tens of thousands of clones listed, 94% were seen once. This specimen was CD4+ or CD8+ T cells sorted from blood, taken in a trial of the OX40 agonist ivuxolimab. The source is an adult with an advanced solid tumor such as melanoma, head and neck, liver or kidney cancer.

The CDR3 loop reads CASSLFLRDEQFF. CDR3 sequence (DNA): TGTGCCAGCAGTTTATTCCTAAGGGATGAGCAGTTCTTC. This chain joins TRBV27 and TRBJ2-1; unclear D gene. The CDR3 runs 13 residues. Trimming stripped 1 base from V and 8 bases from J, with 9 bases between. Per germline, CDR1 MNHEY and CDR2 SMNVEV (reference sequence).